This is a list of T cell receptor beta chains from one sample in a study of identical twins. TCRdb used MiXCR to reprocess the 5' RACE reads, holding one entry per CDR3 protein. Seen here are 1.5 million to 2 million distinct CDR3 sequences, less than 40% observed once, and the top ten hold about 0.25%. Input material: cord blood. Receptors were obtained from a newborn girl in good health. Both conserved end residues are part of each CDR3. A D gene is named only where the DNA matches it firmly. Size tells how often a clone was seen (once, few, many) or the class of an expanded clone, and some rows leave it out.

d_gene	v_gene	abundance	j_gene	len	CDR3nt	CDR3aa
-	TRBV5-1	-	TRBJ2-7	15	TGCGCCAGCAGCTTGTTGGGCCCGCTTCCCTACGAGCAGTACTTC	CASSLLGPLPYEQYF
-	TRBV28	few	TRBJ1-2	11	TGTGCCAGCCATACTAACTATGGCTACACCTTC	CASHTNYGYTF
-	TRBV9	-	TRBJ1-2	14	TGTGCCAGCAGCGAAAAAGTAGCTAACTATGGCTACACCTTC	CASSEKVANYGYTF
-	TRBV20-1	-	TRBJ1-5	16	TGCAGTGCTAGACGCCGGGCCTCTCGAGGCAATCAGCCCCAGCATTTT	CSARRRASRGNQPQHF
-	TRBV27	-	TRBJ2-1	15	TGTGCCAGCAGTTTATGGGGGGAGCTCTACAATGAGCAGTTCTTC	CASSLWGELYNEQFF
TRBD2	TRBV7-2	few	TRBJ2-7	16	TGTGCCAGCAGCGTCACTAGCGGGTGGGCGGTCTACGAGCAGTACTTC	CASSVTSGWAVYEQYF
TRBD2	TRBV4-2	-	TRBJ2-7	15	TGTGCCAGCAGCCAGCGGGGACTAGCGGGTTTCGAGCAGTACTTC	CASSQRGLAGFEQYF
TRBD2	TRBV20-1	many	TRBJ2-1	13	TGCAGTGCGAGTAGCGGGACCTACAATGAGCAGTTCTTC	CSASSGTYNEQFF
TRBD2	TRBV9	-	TRBJ2-3	15	TGTGCCAGCAGCGCGCGGGGGGCCTACACAGATACGCAGTATTTT	CASSARGAYTDTQYF
TRBD2	TRBV20-1	-	TRBJ2-7	21	TGCAGTGCTCACCAAATTCCCGGGACTAGCGGGAGGACCAACTCCTACAATGAGCAGTACTTC	CSAHQIPGTSGRTNSYNEQYF
-	TRBV28	-	TRBJ1-2	15	TGTGCCAGCAGTTTTCTTACTTCGGGGAACTATGGCTACACCTTC	CASSFLTSGNYGYTF
-	TRBV5-1	once	TRBJ1-2	13	TGCGCCAGCAGCTCACCTACAAGGGGTGGCTACACCTTC	CASSSPTRGGYTF
-	TRBV11-2	few	TRBJ2-1	15	TGTGCCAGCAGCTTAGACCCCGGATCCTTCAATGAGCAGTTCTTC	CASSLDPGSFNEQFF
-	TRBV7-8	many	TRBJ2-3	13	TGTGCCAGCAGCCCCGACGGGAGTGTAACGCAGTATTTT	CASSPDGSVTQYF
TRBD2	TRBV28	many	TRBJ2-1	16	TGTGCCAGCAGTTATCCGGGACTAGCGGGGTACAATGAGCAGTTCTTC	CASSYPGLAGYNEQFF
TRBD1	TRBV6-1	-	TRBJ1-4	16	TGTGCCAGCAGCCTAAAGACAGGGGCAACTAATGAAAAACTGTTTTTT	CASSLKTGATNEKLFF
-	TRBV5-1	-	TRBJ2-5	14	TGCGCCAGCAAATCTTACACCGGCCAAGGGACCCAGTACTTC	CASKSYTGQGTQYF
-	TRBV27	-	TRBJ1-2	12	TGTGCCAGCAGGGCGACCATCTATGGCTACACCTTC	CASRATIYGYTF
TRBD1	TRBV18	-	TRBJ2-3	15	TGTGCCAGTTCACCAGGGACAGGACTCAGAGATACGCAGTATTTT	CASSPGTGLRDTQYF
-	TRBV4-1	-	TRBJ2-1	14	TGCGCCAGCAGCCAAGAGGGTAGAGGCGATGAGCAGTTCTTC	CASSQEGRGDEQFF
-	TRBV12-3/TRBV12-4	-	TRBJ2-7	14	TGTGCCAGCAGTTTACAGCAGGGGACCTACGAGCAGTACTTC	CASSLQQGTYEQYF
TRBD1	TRBV29-1	-	TRBJ1-2	13	TGCAGCTCCAGGACAGGCCAGAACTATCGCTACACCTTC	CSSRTGQNYRYTF
-	TRBV28	few	TRBJ2-1	15	TGTGCCAGCAGTTTAAGAGAGGGCTCCTACAATGAGCAGTTCTTC	CASSLREGSYNEQFF
TRBD2	TRBV24-1	few	TRBJ2-1	17	TGTGCCACCAGTGATTCCTGGGACAGCCTAGCGGGAGTTGAGCAGTTCTTC	CATSDSWDSLAGVEQFF
-	TRBV7-7	once	TRBJ2-1	13	TGTGCTAGCAGCCAGACTAGTCGGTATGAGCAGTTCTTC	CASSQTSRYEQFF
-	TRBV6-6	-	TRBJ2-3	16	TGTGCCAGCAGTTACTCGAAGGGGGGCACCACAGATACGCAGTATTTT	CASSYSKGGTTDTQYF
TRBD2	TRBV25-1	few	TRBJ2-1	17	TGTGCCAGCAGTCCTGTTGGGGGTAGCGGGAGGTCCAATGAGCAGTTCTTC	CASSPVGGSGRSNEQFF
-	TRBV6-1	-	TRBJ1-2	14	TGTGCCAGCAGTGAAGCTTGGGACCAGGGATGGCACACCTTC	CASSEAWDQGWHTF
TRBD2	TRBV7-6	few	TRBJ2-1	14	TGTGCCAGCATGGCCGGGGGGGCCTACAATGAGCAGTTCTTC	CASMAGGAYNEQFF
-	TRBV25-1	-	TRBJ2-3	15	TGTGACAGCAGTGACAATTTGTGGCAGGCAGATACGCAGTATTTT	CDSSDNLWQADTQYF
-	TRBV20-1	-	TRBJ2-1	13	TGCAGTGCTAGAGTAGAGGCGCCTCCGACCCAGTTCTTC	CSARVEAPPTQFF
-	TRBV6-6	-	TRBJ1-5	14	TGTGCCAGCAGTTACAGGGGAAGGGGTCAGCCCCAGCATTTT	CASSYRGRGQPQHF